This TCR beta chain was found in a study of shared clonotypes between healthy human individuals. The germline gives CDR1 SGDLS, CDR2 YYNGEE. This CDR3 spans 16 amino acids. Trimming cost V 0 bases and J 2 bases, with 15 bases left between them. Profiled with immunoSEQ multiplex PCR; TCRdb holds only in-frame clones, not every one. The sample includes fewer than 650,000 clones, roughly 79% seen only once; the top ten take approximately 12%. The sequence was collected from a middle-aged woman in good health. Some clones in this sample may be carry-over from other donors' samples. Sample: PBMCs. This chain links TRBV9 with TRBJ2-7, with a tentative D call TRBD2 (6 bases). The CDR3 spells CASSVAGSGVPYEQYF. CDR3 nucleotide sequence: TGTGCCAGCAGCGTAGCTGGATCGGGAGTGCCCTACGAGCAGTACTTC.